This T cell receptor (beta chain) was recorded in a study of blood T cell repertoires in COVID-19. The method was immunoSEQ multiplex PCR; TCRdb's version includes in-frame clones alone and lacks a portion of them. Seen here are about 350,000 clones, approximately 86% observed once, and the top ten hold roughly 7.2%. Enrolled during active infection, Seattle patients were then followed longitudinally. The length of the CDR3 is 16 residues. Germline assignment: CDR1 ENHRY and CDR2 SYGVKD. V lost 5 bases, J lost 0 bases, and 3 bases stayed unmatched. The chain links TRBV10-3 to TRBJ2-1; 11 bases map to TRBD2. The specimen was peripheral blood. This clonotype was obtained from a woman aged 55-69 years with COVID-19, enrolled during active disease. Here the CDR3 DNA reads TGTGCCATCAGTCTAGCGGGGGGAAGCTCCTACAATGAGCAGTTCTTC. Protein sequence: CAISLAGGSSYNEQFF.